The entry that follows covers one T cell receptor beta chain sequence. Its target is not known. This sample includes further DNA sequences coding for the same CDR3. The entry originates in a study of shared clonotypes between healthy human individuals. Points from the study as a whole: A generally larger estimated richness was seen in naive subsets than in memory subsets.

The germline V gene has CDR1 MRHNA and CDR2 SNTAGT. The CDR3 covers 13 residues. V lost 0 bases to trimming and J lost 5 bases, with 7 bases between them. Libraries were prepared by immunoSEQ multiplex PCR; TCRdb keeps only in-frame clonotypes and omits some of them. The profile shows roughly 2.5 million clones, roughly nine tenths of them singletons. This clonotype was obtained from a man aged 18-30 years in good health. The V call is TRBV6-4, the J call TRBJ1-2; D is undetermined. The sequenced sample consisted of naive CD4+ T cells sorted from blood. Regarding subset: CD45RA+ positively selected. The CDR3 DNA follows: TGTGCCAGCAGTGACTCGGGCGGGTATGGCTACACCTTC. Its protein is CASSDSGGYGYTF.